This T cell receptor beta chain was captured by sequencing in a study of cytomegalovirus exposure and HLA in healthy donors. Study context: The 90 to 150 validation repertoires, a later analysis reported, used the same platform as the approximately 670 repertoires from the first cohort. Study findings and constraints: The dataset shows that most TCR sequences were rare, while some public TCRs occurred in many donors. The study labeled fewer than 200 TCR beta chains cytomegalovirus-associated.

In regard to this clone: Antigen specificity is unknown.

Libraries were prepared by immunoSEQ multiplex PCR; TCRdb keeps only in-frame clonotypes and omits some of them. The repertoire consists of 100,000 to 150,000 clones, with 75% to 90% occurring once and the leading ten covering approximately 2%. CDR1 is SGHVS, CDR2 FQNEAQ, per germline. This CDR3 contains 16 residues. V lost 2 bases to trimming and J lost 6 bases; unmatched junction nucleotides: 7. V gene TRBV7-8 combines with J gene TRBJ2-1; the match to TRBD2 covers 10 bases. This clonotype was sampled from a woman aged 18-29 years in good health and CMV-seronegative. The sample taken for sequencing was PBMCs. CDR3 nucleotides: TGTGCCAGCAGCTTATCTAGCGGGAGACGAGGCAATGAGCAGTTCTTC. It encodes CASSLSSGRRGNEQFF.